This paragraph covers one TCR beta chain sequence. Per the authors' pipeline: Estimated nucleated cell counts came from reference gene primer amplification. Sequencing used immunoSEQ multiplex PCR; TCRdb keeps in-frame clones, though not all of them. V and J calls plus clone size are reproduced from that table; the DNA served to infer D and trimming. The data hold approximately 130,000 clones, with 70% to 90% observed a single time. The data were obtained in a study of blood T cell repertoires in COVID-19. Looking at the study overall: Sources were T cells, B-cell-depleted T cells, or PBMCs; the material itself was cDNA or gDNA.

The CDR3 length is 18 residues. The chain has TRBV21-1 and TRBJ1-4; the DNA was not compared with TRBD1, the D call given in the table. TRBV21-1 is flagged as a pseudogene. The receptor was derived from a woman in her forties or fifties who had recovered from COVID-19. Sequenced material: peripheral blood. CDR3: CASSIRQGPTTTNEKLFF. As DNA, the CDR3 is TGTGCCAGCAGCATAAGACAGGGGCCTACAACAACTAATGAAAAACTGTTTTTT.